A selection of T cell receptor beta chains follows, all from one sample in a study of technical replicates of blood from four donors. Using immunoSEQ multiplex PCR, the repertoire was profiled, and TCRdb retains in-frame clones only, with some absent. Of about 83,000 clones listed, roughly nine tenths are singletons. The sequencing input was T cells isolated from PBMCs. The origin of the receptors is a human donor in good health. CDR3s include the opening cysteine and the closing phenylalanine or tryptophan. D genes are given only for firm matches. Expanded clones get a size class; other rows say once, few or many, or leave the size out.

TGTGCCAGCGGGTTAACAGGGAACTACGAGCAGTACTTC,CASGLTGNYEQYF,-,TRBJ2-7,TRBV6-6,-
TGCGCCAGCAGCTCGGACAGGGGGAACACTGAAGCTTTCTTT,CASSSDRGNTEAFF,-,TRBJ1-1,TRBV5-1,TRBD1
TGTGCCAGCAGCCCCCAGGTGAACTATGGCTACACCTTC,CASSPQVNYGYTF,few,TRBJ1-2,TRBV7-9,-
TGTGCCAGCAGCTTGGGACCGGCTACTAGCGCCTTCACCACAGATACGCAGTATTTT,CASSLGPATSAFTTDTQYF,-,TRBJ2-3,TRBV5-4,TRBD2
TGTGCCAGCAGTACCTCCGGGACAACCCGTTACAATGAGCAGTTCTTC,CASSTSGTTRYNEQFF,-,TRBJ2-1,TRBV28,-
TGTGCCAGCAGCTCACAAAGTTCTCTCTACGAGCAGTACTTC,CASSSQSSLYEQYF,-,TRBJ2-7,TRBV7-2,-
TGTGCCAGCAACTTCGGGACAGGGGAGGAAAAACTGTTTTTT,CASNFGTGEEKLFF,-,TRBJ1-4,TRBV6-1,TRBD1
TGTGCCAGCAGCCAAGATGGGGAGGGCCAGGGGAGGGCTGAAGCTTTCTTT,CASSQDGEGQGRAEAFF,few,TRBJ1-1,TRBV4-2,-
TGTGCCAGCAGCCCCAGGACGGGAAACTATGGCTACACCTTC,CASSPRTGNYGYTF,-,TRBJ1-2,TRBV6-6,-
TGTGCCTCCCTTAACTCGTTTGAGGACTATGGCTACACCTTC,CASLNSFEDYGYTF,-,TRBJ1-2,TRBV6-1,-
TGCGCCAGCAGCTTGGACAGGACAAACACTGAAGCTTTCTTT,CASSLDRTNTEAFF,-,TRBJ1-1,TRBV5-1,-
TGTGCCAGCAGTGAACCGGGGAAGGGGGACGAGCAGTACTTC,CASSEPGKGDEQYF,-,TRBJ2-7,TRBV6-1,-
TGCGCCAGCAGCCGGCCCGGGGAATCGTGGAACACTGAAGCTTTCTTT,CASSRPGESWNTEAFF,-,TRBJ1-1,TRBV5-1,-
TGTGCCAGCAGTTACTTAGACTCTACCCGTCAGTATTTT,CASSYLDSTRQYF,-,TRBJ2-3,TRBV6-5,-
TGTGCCAGCAGCGACCGCGGGGGCCTAGCCAAAAACATTCAGTACTTC,CASSDRGGLAKNIQYF,-,TRBJ2-4,TRBV7-8,-
TGTGCCAGCAGTGAACTAGCGGGGATGAACACTGAAGCTTTCTTT,CASSELAGMNTEAFF,-,TRBJ1-1,TRBV2,-
TGTGCCAGCAGTTTGAACAGGGTAAACAATGAGCAGTTCTTC,CASSLNRVNNEQFF,-,TRBJ2-1,TRBV6-6,-